This is a list of T cell receptor beta chains from one sample in a study of CD8+ T cells in alopecia areata. Data came from immunoSEQ multiplex PCR; TCRdb stores just in-frame clones and leaves some out. The sample shows 90,000 to 130,000 clones, around 59% of them seen only once. Sequenced sample: CD8+ T cells sorted from blood. These TCRs come from a human donor in good health. Each CDR3 is given with its conserved first and last residue. The order of the fields is CDR3 length, V gene, D gene, CDR3 protein. A D gene is named only where the DNA matches it firmly.

cdr3_length: 14; v_call: TRBV19; d_call: NA; cdr3_aa: CASSMGRTTYGYTF
cdr3_length: 13; v_call: TRBV29-1; d_call: TRBD1; cdr3_aa: CSAGQGESGGYTF
cdr3_length: 16; v_call: TRBV9; d_call: NA; cdr3_aa: CASSLNRDQGNPEAFF
cdr3_length: 14; v_call: TRBV29-1; d_call: TRBD2; cdr3_aa: CSVEETSGGETQYF
cdr3_length: 15; v_call: TRBV6-5; d_call: TRBD1; cdr3_aa: CASRTGTDLNTEAFF
cdr3_length: 13; v_call: TRBV10-3; d_call: NA; cdr3_aa: CAITRDRSGVQYF
cdr3_length: 12; v_call: TRBV2; d_call: NA; cdr3_aa: CASSAQNEKLFF
cdr3_length: 15; v_call: TRBV29-1; d_call: NA; cdr3_aa: CSVGGQVSTKETQYF
cdr3_length: 12; v_call: TRBV6-1; d_call: NA; cdr3_aa: CASSDQGGRAFF
cdr3_length: 13; v_call: TRBV28; d_call: TRBD1; cdr3_aa: CASSLGQVEGYTF
cdr3_length: 12; v_call: TRBV6-5; d_call: NA; cdr3_aa: CASSLRGYGYTF
cdr3_length: 12; v_call: TRBV6-5; d_call: NA; cdr3_aa: CASSTGGGIQYF
cdr3_length: 14; v_call: TRBV25-1; d_call: NA; cdr3_aa: CASSESVNTGELFF
cdr3_length: 19; v_call: TRBV4-1; d_call: TRBD2; cdr3_aa: CASSQDLAGLFSGANVLTF
cdr3_length: 16; v_call: TRBV5-6; d_call: TRBD1; cdr3_aa: CASSFGTGVFTGELFF
cdr3_length: 15; v_call: TRBV4-1; d_call: NA; cdr3_aa: CASSQDIGGNTEAFF
cdr3_length: 11; v_call: TRBV11-2; d_call: NA; cdr3_aa: CASSLVGTQYF
cdr3_length: 13; v_call: TRBV7-9; d_call: NA; cdr3_aa: CASSSRDSYEQYF
cdr3_length: 16; v_call: TRBV25-1; d_call: TRBD1; cdr3_aa: CASSPPTGRAEDTQYF
cdr3_length: 11; v_call: TRBV29-1; d_call: NA; cdr3_aa: CSVDTHYEQYF
cdr3_length: 15; v_call: TRBV7-9; d_call: TRBD2; cdr3_aa: CASSPLRGDYNEQFF
cdr3_length: 14; v_call: TRBV5-6; d_call: TRBD1; cdr3_aa: CASSFWDRVTEAFF
cdr3_length: 12; v_call: TRBV2; d_call: NA; cdr3_aa: CASSEDPSEQFF
cdr3_length: 14; v_call: TRBV30; d_call: NA; cdr3_aa: CAWNGGGDNSPLHF
cdr3_length: 14; v_call: TRBV25-1; d_call: TRBD2; cdr3_aa: CASQRGIHQETQYF
cdr3_length: 15; v_call: TRBV29-1; d_call: NA; cdr3_aa: CSVPWSYYSYNEQFF
cdr3_length: 13; v_call: TRBV7-9; d_call: TRBD1; cdr3_aa: CASSGTVNQPQHF
cdr3_length: 16; v_call: TRBV5-1; d_call: NA; cdr3_aa: CASSLDGGLAKNIQYF
cdr3_length: 12; v_call: TRBV7-6; d_call: NA; cdr3_aa: CASSLYQETQYF
cdr3_length: 12; v_call: TRBV30; d_call: NA; cdr3_aa: CAWSVPYNEQFF
cdr3_length: 14; v_call: TRBV5-6; d_call: NA; cdr3_aa: CASSSGLRALGQYF